This T cell receptor (beta chain) was retrieved from a study of monozygotic twins with inflammatory bowel disease. Study-wide results and caveats: The authors note that differing immunosuppressive treatments may have added variability to patient repertoires. For IBD, no single strong associated signal or clonotype was supported.

As for this clonotype: Its antigen remains unknown.

After re-calling the 5' RACE reads, TCRdb lists one entry per CDR3 protein, DNA absent. Its table records roughly 320,000 distinct CDR3 sequences. CDR1 and CDR2 from the germline V gene are DFQATT and SNEGSKA (reference sequence). This CDR3 is 16 amino acids long. The sequence was collected from a human donor with ulcerative colitis or Crohn's disease, or a healthy co-twin of an affected twin (not recorded which). Material for sequencing was blood. The chain joins TRBV20-1 to TRBJ2-1; the TRBD1 assignment by TCRdb is unverifiable without DNA. Here the CDR3 reads CSASPPAVSSYNEQFF.